A selection of T cell receptor beta chains follows, all from one sample in a study of cytomegalovirus exposure and HLA in healthy donors. Clones were read by immunoSEQ multiplex PCR, and TCRdb kept only the in-frame ones, dropping some. The sample consists of over 120,000 clones, 80% of them appearing once. Sequencing was performed on PBMCs. All receptors come from a man in his forties or fifties in good health and CMV-seronegative. Both conserved end residues are part of each CDR3. The D gene is left open where the match is weak. Clone size, where shown, is once, few, many, or a class for clones that have expanded.

d_call j_call v_call clone_size cdr3_aa cdr3_nt
- TRBJ1-6 TRBV19 - CASMAYRDYNSPLHF TGTGCCAGTATGGCTTACAGGGACTATAATTCACCCCTCCACTTT
- TRBJ1-2 TRBV9 - CASSVAGGVEGYTF TGTGCCAGCAGCGTAGCGGGGGGGGTGGAGGGCTACACCTTC
TRBD1 TRBJ1-4 TRBV4-1 - CASSQGRDRAIRVF TGCGCCAGCAGCCAAGGCCGGGACAGGGCGATACGAGTTTTT
- TRBJ1-5 TRBV5-6 - CASSSRDIYQPQHF TGTGCCAGCAGCTCCCGGGACATCTATCAGCCCCAGCATTTT
- TRBJ1-1 TRBV7-3 - CASSFQGLTEAFF TGTGCCAGCAGCTTCCAGGGGCTTACTGAAGCTTTCTTT
- TRBJ2-1 TRBV7-2 - CASSPVGQYNEQFF TGTGCCAGCAGCCCCGTTGGGCAATACAATGAGCAGTTCTTC
- TRBJ2-2 TRBV14 - CASSQDLGGFTGELFF TGTGCCAGCAGCCAAGATCTCGGAGGATTCACCGGGGAGCTGTTTTTT
- TRBJ1-4 TRBV7-2 - CASSLVSGQVNEKLFF TGTGCCAGCAGCCTGGTGTCTGGACAAGTTAATGAAAAACTGTTTTTT
- TRBJ2-7 TRBV28 few CASSLWGEVSYEQYF TGTGCCAGCAGTTTATGGGGGGAGGTGTCCTACGAGCAGTACTTC
- TRBJ2-7 TRBV6-5 - CASSYSRSLAGEQYF TGTGCCAGCAGTTACTCGAGATCCCTTGCTGGCGAGCAGTACTTC
TRBD1 TRBJ1-4 TRBV6-1 - CASSARDRVDEKLFF TGTGCCAGCAGTGCCCGGGACAGGGTCGACGAAAAACTGTTTTTT
TRBD1 TRBJ1-1 TRBV5-4 few CASSKSPGQGLNTEAFF TGTGCCAGCAGCAAATCACCGGGACAGGGCTTGAACACTGAAGCTTTCTTT
- TRBJ2-3 TRBV6-6 - CASGLSTDTQYF TGTGCCAGTGGACTATCCACAGATACGCAGTATTTT
TRBD1 TRBJ1-6 TRBV4-3 - CASSQDSRGSYNSPLHF TGCGCCAGCAGCCAAGATTCCAGGGGGTCCTATAATTCACCCCTCCACTTT
TRBD2 TRBJ2-3 TRBV9 - CASSAARLAGGGTQYF TGTGCCAGCAGCGCAGCGAGACTAGCGGGGGGAGGGACGCAGTATTTT
TRBD1 TRBJ1-2 TRBV28 - CASRGGQSNYGYTF TGTGCCAGCAGGGGGGGACAGAGTAACTATGGCTACACCTTC
- TRBJ1-1 TRBV19 - CASSILGNTEAFF TGTGCCAGTAGTATTCTAGGGAACACTGAAGCTTTCTTT
TRBD1 TRBJ1-5 TRBV19 - CASRPGGVSNQPQHF TGTGCCAGTAGGCCAGGGGGAGTTAGCAATCAGCCCCAGCATTTT
- TRBJ2-7 TRBV29-1 few CSVAYRDPGEQYF TGCAGCGTAGCATACCGGGATCCCGGGGAGCAGTACTTC
TRBD1 TRBJ1-6 TRBV28 - CASSTGTAFSNSPLHF TGTGCCAGCAGCACCGGGACAGCATTCTCTAATTCACCCCTCCACTTT
- TRBJ1-6 TRBV5-1 - CASNPETGPQHNSPLHF TGCGCCAGCAACCCAGAAACAGGACCGCAACATAATTCACCCCTCCACTTT
- TRBJ2-5 TRBV7-9 few CASNTRVAGVLQETQYF TGTGCCAGCAACACCAGGGTGGCAGGGGTCCTACAAGAGACCCAGTACTTC
TRBD1 TRBJ1-2 TRBV13 - CASSTWTGGGYGYTF TGTGCCAGCAGCACCTGGACAGGAGGGGGCTATGGCTACACCTTC
- TRBJ1-2 TRBV7-2 once CASNPGAAGGYTF TGTGCCAGCAACCCAGGGGCGGCGGGCGGCTACACCTTC
- TRBJ1-6 TRBV21-1 - CASSSYQGRARSYNSPLHF TGTGCCAGCAGCTCTTATCAAGGGCGGGCGAGGTCCTATAATTCACCCCTCCACTTT
- TRBJ1-2 TRBV11-1 - CASSSEQGFGYTF TGTGCCAGCAGCTCGGAACAGGGATTTGGCTACACCTTC
- TRBJ1-2 TRBV1 - CTSSQGGGEGDYGYTF TGCACCAGCAGCCAAGGCGGGGGCGAAGGAGACTATGGCTACACCTTC
- TRBJ1-1 TRBV27 few CASSFREGTEAFF TGTGCCAGCAGTTTTCGGGAGGGCACTGAAGCTTTCTTT
- TRBJ1-2 TRBV5-1 once CASSLGLYRNYGYTF TGCGCCAGCAGCTTGGGGCTCTACAGAAACTATGGCTACACCTTC
- TRBJ1-2 TRBV14 - CASSRPAGDGYTF TGTGCCAGCAGCCGCCCGGCGGGGGATGGCTACACCTTC
TRBD1 TRBJ1-2 TRBV28 - CASRAGQENGYTF TGTGCCAGCAGGGCGGGACAGGAGAATGGCTACACCTTC
TRBD1 TRBJ1-2 TRBV10-1 - CASSGQGFGGYTF TGCGCCAGCAGTGGACAGGGTTTCGGGGGCTACACCTTC
- TRBJ2-7 TRBV21-1 - CASSNLKGTGGLDEQYF TGTGCCAGCAGCAATCTCAAAGGGACAGGGGGTTTGGACGAGCAGTACTTC
TRBD1 TRBJ1-1 TRBV14 - CASSHRGENTEAFF TGTGCCAGCAGCCACAGGGGGGAAAACACTGAAGCTTTCTTT
- TRBJ1-2 TRBV6-5 - CASSPGPLKDGYTF TGTGCCAGCAGCCCAGGGCCACTGAAGGATGGCTACACCTTC
TRBD1 TRBJ1-4 TRBV11-2 once CASSLDFGQAEKLFF TGTGCCAGCAGCTTAGATTTTGGACAGGCCGAAAAACTGTTTTTT
- TRBJ2-4 TRBV6-8 - CASSYSKNFNPPKNIQYF TGTGCCAGCAGTTACTCGAAAAACTTCAACCCCCCCAAAAACATTCAGTACTTC
TRBD1 TRBJ2-2 TRBV10-1 once CASGRQGSTGELFF TGCGCCAGCGGGCGACAGGGTTCCACCGGGGAGCTGTTTTTT
- TRBJ2-2 TRBV9 once CASSVSQTGELFF TGTGCCAGCAGCGTAAGCCAAACCGGGGAGCTGTTTTTT
- TRBJ1-4 TRBV14 once CASSQDQGSWGPANEKLFF TGTGCCAGCAGCCAAGACCAGGGGTCGTGGGGGCCGGCTAATGAAAAACTGTTTTTT
- TRBJ1-5 TRBV19 once CASSSGRGPNQPQHF TGTGCCAGTAGCTCGGGGAGGGGCCCCAATCAGCCCCAGCATTTT
- TRBJ1-5 TRBV7-2 - CASSSPEAWQPQHF TGTGCCAGCAGCAGCCCAGAGGCTTGGCAGCCCCAGCATTTT
TRBD2 TRBJ2-7 TRBV9 - CASSVDGTSYEQYF TGTGCCAGCAGCGTAGACGGGACTAGCTACGAGCAGTACTTC
TRBD2 TRBJ2-3 TRBV7-8 - CASSSLGGESTDTQYF TGTGCCAGCAGCTCTCTCGGGGGGGAAAGCACAGATACGCAGTATTTT
TRBD2 TRBJ2-7 TRBV19 - CASSIRSGAQYEQYF TGTGCCAGTAGTATACGGAGCGGGGCCCAATACGAGCAGTACTTC
TRBD1 TRBJ2-3 TRBV29-1 - CSVLGGSRDTQYF TGCAGCGTCCTAGGGGGCTCTAGAGATACGCAGTATTTT
TRBD1 TRBJ1-5 TRBV7-9 - CASSLTGGNQPQHF TGTGCCAGCAGCTTGACAGGGGGCAATCAGCCCCAGCATTTT
- TRBJ2-2 TRBV9 - CASSLLFTGELFF TGTGCCAGCAGCCTGCTATTCACCGGGGAGCTGTTTTTT
- TRBJ1-2 TRBV6-1 - CASSENSPPYGYTF TGTGCCAGCAGTGAGAACAGCCCCCCCTATGGCTACACCTTC
- TRBJ2-7 TRBV5-1 - CASSLGQGREEQYF TGCGCCAGCAGCTTGGGTCAGGGCCGCGAGGAGCAGTACTTC
- TRBJ2-7 TRBV27 once CASARLVSYEQYF TGTGCCAGCGCCCGACTAGTTTCCTACGAGCAGTACTTC
TRBD1 TRBJ1-1 TRBV7-9 once CASSLVTGGTNTEAFF TGTGCCAGCAGCTTAGTCACAGGGGGGACAAACACTGAAGCTTTCTTT
- TRBJ1-2 TRBV7-9 - CASSLALDSYGYTF TGTGCCAGCAGCTTAGCGCTCGACAGCTATGGCTACACCTTC
TRBD1 TRBJ1-2 TRBV27 - CASRSGQGAPGYTF TGTGCCAGCAGATCGGGACAGGGGGCCCCTGGCTACACCTTC
- TRBJ1-3 TRBV9 - CASSVATGLENTIYF TGTGCCAGCAGCGTAGCTACAGGGTTGGAAAACACCATATATTTT